A selection of T cell receptor beta chains follows, all from one sample in a study of blood T cell repertoires in COVID-19. The method was immunoSEQ multiplex PCR; TCRdb's version includes in-frame clones alone and lacks a portion of them. The table includes fewer than 200,000 clones, more than 75% detected once. Sequenced: peripheral blood. The origin of the receptors is a man aged 35-49 years with active or convalescent COVID-19. The conserved cysteine and the conserved F or W are not part of the CDR3 here.

V gene: TRBV5-4
J gene: TRBJ2-7
CDR3 protein: ASTSRDRVGEQY

V gene: TRBV5-7
J gene: TRBJ1-3
CDR3 protein: ASRTRGPLSGNTIY

V gene: TRBV5-1
J gene: TRBJ1-1
CDR3 protein: ASSLDRATEAF

V gene: TRBV29-1
J gene: TRBJ2-3
CDR3 protein: SVRSGAARDTQY

V gene: TRBV5-4
J gene: TRBJ2-1
CDR3 protein: ASSLVGGLLNEQF

V gene: TRBV6-5
J gene: TRBJ2-5
CDR3 protein: ASSSGDAGVGTQY

V gene: TRBV5-1
J gene: TRBJ2-5
CDR3 protein: ASSLGPGGGQETQY

V gene: TRBV27
J gene: TRBJ2-2
CDR3 protein: ASTRTSGITGELF

V gene: TRBV7-9
J gene: TRBJ1-1
CDR3 protein: ASSPQGNTEAF

V gene: TRBV4-2
J gene: TRBJ1-3
CDR3 protein: ASSQDSGLSGNTIY

V gene: TRBV5-4
J gene: TRBJ2-3
CDR3 protein: ASSPGGTSTDTQY

V gene: TRBV2
J gene: TRBJ1-2
CDR3 protein: ASSENPQGVDGYT

V gene: TRBV19
J gene: TRBJ2-7
CDR3 protein: ASSIGTGSYEQY

V gene: TRBV14
J gene: TRBJ1-4
CDR3 protein: ASSQEGGHPYEKLF

V gene: TRBV10-1
J gene: TRBJ2-5
CDR3 protein: ASSGFGTGGTETQY

V gene: TRBV4-1
J gene: TRBJ1-4
CDR3 protein: ASSQEGGERAVANEKLF

V gene: TRBV5-4
J gene: TRBJ1-2
CDR3 protein: ASSLHRGNGYT

V gene: TRBV13
J gene: TRBJ1-1
CDR3 protein: ASSLEEEMNTEAF

V gene: TRBV5-6
J gene: TRBJ2-1
CDR3 protein: ASSRGQGEGEQF

V gene: TRBV5-1
J gene: TRBJ1-6
CDR3 protein: ASSSDPGNSPLH

V gene: TRBV24-1
J gene: TRBJ1-5
CDR3 protein: ATSVASNQPQH

V gene: TRBV30
J gene: TRBJ1-1
CDR3 protein: AWSPGRNEAF

V gene: TRBV5-4
J gene: TRBJ2-3
CDR3 protein: ASSQGTGADTQY

V gene: TRBV28
J gene: TRBJ1-3
CDR3 protein: ASRGGDRVSGNTIY

V gene: TRBV7-2
J gene: TRBJ2-5
CDR3 protein: ASSLAVTSGGPGTQY

V gene: TRBV5-4
J gene: TRBJ2-1
CDR3 protein: ASSTGLAGEQF

V gene: TRBV6-5
J gene: TRBJ2-3
CDR3 protein: ASSPGEHSTDTQY

V gene: TRBV7-2
J gene: TRBJ2-3
CDR3 protein: ASSLAPSGVGDTQY

V gene: TRBV5-1
J gene: TRBJ1-6
CDR3 protein: ASSSSPTGSYNSPLH

V gene: TRBV11-3
J gene: TRBJ1-1
CDR3 protein: ASSFEGNTEAF

V gene: TRBV4-3
J gene: TRBJ2-1
CDR3 protein: ASSQDTQGAGEQF

V gene: TRBV27
J gene: TRBJ1-5
CDR3 protein: ASSLSCLDRGCQPQH